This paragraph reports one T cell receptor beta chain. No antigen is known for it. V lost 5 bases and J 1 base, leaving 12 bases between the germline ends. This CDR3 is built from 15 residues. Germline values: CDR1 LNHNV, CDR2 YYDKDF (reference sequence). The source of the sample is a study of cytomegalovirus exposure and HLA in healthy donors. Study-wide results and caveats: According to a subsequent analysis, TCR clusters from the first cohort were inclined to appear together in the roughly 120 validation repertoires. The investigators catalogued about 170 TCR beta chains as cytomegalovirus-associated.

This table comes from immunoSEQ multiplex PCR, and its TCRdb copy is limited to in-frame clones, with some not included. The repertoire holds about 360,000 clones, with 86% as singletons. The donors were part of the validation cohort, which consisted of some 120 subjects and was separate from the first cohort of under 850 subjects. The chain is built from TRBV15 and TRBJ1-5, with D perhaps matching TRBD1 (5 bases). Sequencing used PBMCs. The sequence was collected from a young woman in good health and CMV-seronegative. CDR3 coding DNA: TGTGCCACCAGCCCCGGGGGGGGGAGCAATCAGCCCCAGCATTTT. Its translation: CATSPGGGSNQPQHF.